This T cell receptor (beta chain) was observed in a study of T cells in Graves' hyperthyroidism and ophthalmopathy (dated by TCRdb to the late 2010s). Looking at the study overall: Peripheral blood was sampled at the time of initial diagnosis, prior to any treatment. Following sampling, methimazole starting at 30 mg daily was given to hyperthyroidism patients, and high-dose intravenous methylprednisolone was given to ophthalmopathy patients. In addition, the study compared T-cell repertoires in thyroid tissue and in blood from several Graves' hyperthyroidism patients. Prospective prediction of ophthalmopathy was tested in an independent validation cohort consisting of some 20 hyperthyroidism patients and around 16 patients who later progressed to ophthalmopathy. The paper describes TCR Vbeta CDR3 sequencing of about 140 peripheral blood samples, made up of around 41 ophthalmopathy patients, more than 70 hyperthyroidism patients and roughly 17 progressor patients. To identify TCR V-J signatures that set the groups apart, the researchers used a discovery cohort of 100 patients, made up of 40 to 45 with Graves' ophthalmopathy and 57 with stable Graves' hyperthyroidism. The 80 to 100 discovery patients were randomly divided into training and test sets at a 7:3 ratio.

Hyperthyroidism patients were newly diagnosed, with disease duration under 2 months, and aged 18 to 65 years. Any patient with an uncontrolled infection, another autoimmune disease, pregnancy or lactation was excluded. Diagnoses were based on clinical symptoms, serum thyroxine and TRAb, thyroid ultrasound and orbital computed tomography. For progressor patients, blood was drawn at the first diagnosis of hyperthyroidism, before any ophthalmopathy symptoms had appeared. PBMCs were isolated from more than 8 ml of fresh peripheral blood by Ficoll-Paque density gradient centrifugation. Patients classed as progressors first received a Graves' hyperthyroidism diagnosis and then went on to develop ophthalmopathy during follow-up. Total RNA was extracted using Trizol reagent, and RNA quality was assessed on an Agilent 2100 Bioanalyzer. The TCR beta CDR3 regions were amplified from the RNA transcripts. A first-round RT-PCR of the TCR CDR3 used the HTBI primer set with the Qiagen OneStep RT-PCR kit. Libraries were constructed in a second round of multiplex PCR, after which size selection and purification were performed. Sequencing of the libraries was done on an Illumina HiSeq2000 using paired-end 100 bp reads. Regarding the original processing steps: SOAPnuke was used to process the raw data, with reads discarded if the reads contained adapters or uncalled bases, had a mean Phred below 15, or lacked an exact constant-primer or identifier match. High-quality paired reads were merged with COPE v1.2.5, and unique nucleotide sequences were defined as clonotypes. MiTCR v1.1 was used to align clonotypes to the IMGT TRBV, TRBD and TRBJ reference segments. Only V-J combinations with frequency above 0.0001, covering approximately 99% of repertoires, were analysed. The TCS score was defined as F50 (clonal expansion) divided by E x V (chaos), with BLOSUM62-based TCRdist calculated between CDR3 peptides within each V-J. Welch's t-statistics and random forest reduced fewer than 600 V-J features to roughly 13, which were used in a naive Bayes classifier (R e1071). TCRdb reanalyzed the raw reads on its own, using fastp at Q25 for trimming and MiXCR for clone calling, and kept in-frame beta chains. Every entry covers one CDR3 protein and lists the most common genes and DNA from its rows. TCRdb, not the original authors, processed these V and J calls. Within this sample are roughly 160,000 distinct CDR3 sequences, with 8% to 9.5% of them counted one time only. The ten top clones hold 22% of the sample.

The CDR3 starts with the cysteine, ends with the phenylalanine, and has 16 residues. Solely the CDR3 DNA is kept, with 48 bases framed from the first base. CDR1 is given as MNHEY and CDR2 as SMNVEV, both from the germline V gene (reference sequence). Here V drops 5 bases and J drops 4 bases, and the junction holds 13 bases not matched to any gene. General conclusions and limits of the study: In validation, progression to ophthalmopathy was predicted by the model with more than 65% sensitivity and roughly 76% specificity, a median of roughly six months before onset. Sample size was not statistically predetermined, and blinding of investigators to group allocation was not performed. Most expanded thyroid clonotypes (frequency above 0.001) were also found in blood, which suggests that blood repertoires may mirror thyroid immune responses. In cross-validation, a model built on a 13 V-J signature told ophthalmopathy apart from stable hyperthyroidism with under 90% sensitivity and roughly 83% specificity, and in testing the same model reached 80%/75%.

This clonotype showed up many times. The antigen it recognizes is unknown. Qualities for individual bases were not recorded, and no much larger clone is one base off. The specimen was blood. This TCR derives from a woman aged 18-35 years with Graves' hyperthyroidism that later progressed to Graves' ophthalmopathy. The chain employs TRBV27 and TRBJ2-7; 8 junctional bases match TRBD1. The nucleotides are TGTGCCAGCAGTCCACTCTCCACAGGGGGGAGATACGAGCAGTACTTC. The translation is CASSPLSTGGRYEQYF.